This T cell receptor beta chain comes out of a study of CXCR3-negative and CXCR3-positive naive CD8 T cells (dated by TCRdb to the late 2010s). In terms of the full investigation: About 150 million TRB reads were obtained in total, roughly 1.5 +/- 0.3 million reads per library. Naive subsets from a handful of donors and memory cells from 3 donors were included in the TRBV-TRBJ cluster analysis. The diversity and physicochemical repertoire analyses included more than ten donors pooled from two independent experiments.

Note on this clonotype: Its antigen is not yet known.

TCRdb names NextSeq 550 as the instrument used. The Human TCR Profiling Kit (MiLaboratory) was used to make UMI-labeled 5' RACE TRB cDNA libraries. cDNA synthesis used the entire amount of extracted RNA, and PCR amplification then used the entire amount of cDNA produced. The libraries were made side by side, with each library going through the same number of PCR cycles. Per the original workflow: With a requirement of at least two reads per UMI, MIGEC and MiXCR extracted about 56,000 +/- 9,600 unique UMI-labeled TRB cDNA molecules per library. An average of roughly 40,000 +/- 10,000 functional in-frame TRB CDR3 nucleotide clonotypes without stop codons was found per library. After downsampling to 5000 UMI-labeled TRB molecules per sample, diversity metrics, including normalized Shannon-Wiener and Chao1, were computed in VDJtools. For the central five CDR3 residues, VDJtools calculated physicochemical properties weighted by clonotype size, namely interaction energy, strength, volume and Kidera factor 4. The reads went through TCRdb reprocessing, and each CDR3 protein sequence gets one entry with no DNA. The V and J calls come from TCRdb's annotation, not from the publication. The table for this sample lists over 150,000 distinct CDR3 sequences. The ten largest clones capture about 0.48% of the sample.

Paper-wide results and their limitations: Because surface CD5, which is linked to self-reactivity in mice, was comparable between the naive subsets, TCR interaction strength was also inferred from TRB CDR3 physicochemical properties. Comparably high repertoire diversity was found in both naive subsets, whereas much lower repertoire diversity was found in memory CD8+ T cells. TRB CDR3s from CXCR3-positive naive cells showed higher hydrophobicity (lower Kidera factor 4), lower energy, and higher strength and volume indices than CXCR3-negative naive cells. Freshly isolated PBMCs were used for most assays because CXCR3 expression went down partially after cryopreservation. TRBV-TRBJ usage was similar between naive CXCR3-negative and CXCR3-positive cells from the same donor, while memory cells showed distinct patterns.

Each CD8+ T cell subset was flow-sorted in triplicate, with fewer than 350,000 cells per subset placed directly into RLT lysis buffer. Naive CD8+ T cells were defined stringently as CD45RO-CCR7+CD27+CD95- to exclude memory contaminants. Peripheral blood mononuclear cells were isolated from buffy coats using standard density gradient centrifugation. A FACSAria III was used to flow-sort naive CXCR3-negative and CXCR3-positive CD8+ T cells. Total RNA was extracted from sorted cells using an RNeasy Mini Kit. The sequence was obtained from a human donor in good health. Some clones in this sample may be carry-over from other donors' samples. Sequencing was carried out using naive CXCR3+ CD8+ T cells from blood. What the cell subset or site label conveys for this sample: CD45RO-CCR7+CD27+CD95- naive CD8+ T cells expressing CXCR3 (TNR3+).

CDR3 protein: CASSGQGDYGYTF. The chain joins TRBV2 to TRBJ1-2; the D call of TRBD1 rests on TCRdb alone, since no DNA is present to check it. The CDR3 numbers 13 residues from cysteine through phenylalanine. The record lacks a DNA sequence. Looking up the germline V gene yields CDR1 SNHLY and CDR2 FYNNEI.